This TCR beta chain emerged from a study of control samples from healthy donors and cancer patients. Assay: immunoSEQ multiplex PCR; the TCRdb copy retains only in-frame clones and omits some. This sample has over 100,000 clones; about 88% occur once, and the top ten carry roughly 3.2%. Trimming left V 6 bases short and J 0 bases short, with 12 bases between. Germline CDR1 MNHEY, CDR2 SVGAGI. This CDR3 is 15 amino acids long. The chain employs TRBV6-5 and TRBJ1-5; maybe TRBD1 (5 bases). The specimen was blood. This TCR was recovered from a man aged 50 to 60 in good health. CDR3 coding DNA: TGTGCCAGCAGAGGGGCCACGGGTAGCAATCAGCCCCAGCATTTT. Protein product: CASRGATGSNQPQHF.